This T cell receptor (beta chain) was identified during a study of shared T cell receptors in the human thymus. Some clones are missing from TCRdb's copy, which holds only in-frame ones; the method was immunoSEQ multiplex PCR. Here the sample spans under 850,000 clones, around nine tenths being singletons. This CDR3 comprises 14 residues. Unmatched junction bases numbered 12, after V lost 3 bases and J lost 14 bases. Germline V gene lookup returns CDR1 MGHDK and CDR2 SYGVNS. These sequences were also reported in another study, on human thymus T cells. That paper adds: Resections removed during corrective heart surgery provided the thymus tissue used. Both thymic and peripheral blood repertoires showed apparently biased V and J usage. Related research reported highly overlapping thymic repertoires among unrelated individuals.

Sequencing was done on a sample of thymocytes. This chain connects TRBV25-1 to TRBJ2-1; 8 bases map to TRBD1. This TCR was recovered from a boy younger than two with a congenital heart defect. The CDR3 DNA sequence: TGTGCCAGCAGTGAGCGGAAGGACAGGGAGTTTAAGTTCTTC. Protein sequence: CASSERKDREFKFF.